The 21 T cell receptor beta chains presented below share a single source sample, sequenced in a study of Ad26.COV2.S vaccination and SARS-CoV-2 variants. The treatment here: some 20 received Ad26.COV2.S at low or high dose, single or two shots; 5 received placebo; per-sample allocation not given. The samples were gathered on day 63 after the first injection of vaccine or placebo. Profiled with immunoSEQ multiplex PCR; TCRdb holds only in-frame clones, not every one. The data hold 350,000 to 500,000 clones, with around nine tenths observed a single time. The sequencing here drew on peripheral blood, taken in a trial of Ad26.COV2.S vaccine versus placebo. The receptors here all came from a person aged 18 to 65 who received the Ad26.COV2.S COVID-19 vaccine or a placebo.

The chain has TRBV6-5 and TRBJ1-1, with a weak D call TRBD1 (6 bases). Trimming took off 8 bases at V and 2 bases at J, with 15 bases between the two ends. The CDR3 spans 14 residues. Germline V gene lookup returns CDR1 MNHEY and CDR2 SVGAGI. Here the CDR3 DNA reads TGTGCCAGCCGTTTTGGGGGCCGAAACACTGAAGCTTTCTTT. Its protein product is CASRFGGRNTEAFF.

In nucleotides, the CDR3 is TGTGCCAGCAGCTTAAGGGGGTCCGGGTACTATGGCTACACCTTC. It encodes CASSLRGSGYYGYTF. The gene calls are TRBV7-2 and TRBJ1-2; perhaps TRBD1 as D (6 bases). The CDR3 consists of 15 residues. V lost 2 bases to trimming and J lost 3 bases, with 13 bases between them. Germline V gives CDR1 SGHTA, CDR2 FQGNSA.

The chain couples TRBV10-1 to TRBJ1-5; D is uncertain. V was clipped by 8 bases and J by 6 bases, with 11 bases between them. CDR3 length equals 12 residues. The germline V gene encodes CDR1 WNHNN and CDR2 SYGVQD (reference sequence). The CDR3 region has the DNA TGCGCCAGCGGTCCGGGTACTCAGCCCCAGCATTTT. Translating it yields CASGPGTQPQHF.

In its sample, this clone was seen a few times. This chain connects TRBV12-3 or TRBV12-4 to TRBJ2-7; 7 bases are a match to TRBD1. The junction had 0 bases not matched to a gene; V was cut back by 5 bases and J by 2 bases. The CDR3 spans 12 residues. The CDR3 DNA follows: TGTGCCAGCAGTCAGGGGGCCTACGAGCAGTACTTC. It specifies CASSQGAYEQYF.

The chain has TRBV13 and TRBJ2-3; D is ambiguous. V lost 3 bases and J lost 7, with 11 bases in between. The CDR3 sequence is 13 residues long. Germline V gene data show CDR1 as PRHDT and CDR2 as FYEKMQ (reference sequence). The CDR3 DNA sequence: TGTGCCAGCAGCTTTCGGGTCGCGAATACGCAGTATTTT. It encodes CASSFRVANTQYF.

V is TRBV7-2 and J is TRBJ1-2, with TRBD1 matching 10 bases. Germline CDR1 and CDR2: SGHTA and FQGNSA. CDR3 length equals 16 residues. Losses at the gene ends were 5 bases for V and 3 bases for J; bases not matched to a gene: 9. CDR3 DNA sequence: TGTGCCAGCAGCAGCGGGACAGGGGCCTTGGACTATGGCTACACCTTC. As protein: CASSSGTGALDYGYTF.

The chain recombines TRBV6-5 with TRBJ2-1, with a weak D call TRBD2 (6 bases). Germline V gene data show CDR1 as MNHEY and CDR2 as SVGAGI. V lost 0 bases, J lost 4 bases, and 13 bases lay in between. The CDR3 spans 16 residues. CDR3 loop: CASSYSIGGTYNEQFF. As DNA, the CDR3 is TGTGCCAGCAGTTACTCCATTGGGGGGACTTACAATGAGCAGTTCTTC.

The V gene is TRBV4-3, the J gene TRBJ1-3; D remains unclear. The CDR3 is made up of 15 amino acids. Germline lookup yields CDR1 LGHNA and CDR2 YSLEER. Deletions cut 1 base from V and 0 bases from J, with 7 bases between. CDR3 sequence reads: CASSQGSVSGNTIYF. The CDR3 DNA reads as TGCGCCAGCAGCCAAGGAAGTGTCTCTGGAAACACCATATATTTT.

The V gene is TRBV27, the J gene TRBJ2-5; 9 nucleotides agree with TRBD1. The CDR3 loop spans 14 amino acids. The junction had 7 bases not matched to a gene; V was cut back by 6 bases and J by 5 bases. Per the germline V gene, CDR1 is MNHEY and CDR2 is SMNVEV (reference sequence). This CDR3 is CASSRDRVPETQYF. The DNA of the CDR3 is TGTGCCAGCAGCCGGGACAGGGTCCCGGAGACCCAGTACTTC.

This rearrangement joins TRBV15 to TRBJ2-1; no firm D call. Trimming took 0 bases from V and 9 from J, leaving 21 bases between them. Germline V lookup: CDR1 LNHNV, CDR2 YYDKDF (reference sequence). The CDR3 is 17 residues long. The CDR3 reads CATSRDPAFAPYGEQFF. The CDR3, as DNA: TGTGCCACCAGCAGAGATCCAGCCTTTGCCCCCTATGGTGAGCAGTTCTTC.

In regard to this clone: The sample carries other DNA sequences with the same CDR3. The chain links TRBV6-6 to TRBJ2-5; D uncertain. V lost 0 bases and J lost 2, with 7 bases in between. Germline V lookup: CDR1 MNHNY, CDR2 SVGAGI (reference sequence). The CDR3 totals 14 residues. The CDR3 nucleotides are TGTGCCAGCAGTTACTCAACAGCACAAGAGACCCAGTACTTC. Residues: CASSYSTAQETQYF.

This clone was found a few times. V and J are TRBV3-1 (or the pseudogene TRBV3-2) and TRBJ2-1; D may be TRBD2 (6 bases). This CDR3 spans 17 amino acids. V was shortened by 0 bases and J by 4 bases, with 16 bases between the two germline ends. Germline CDR1 is LGHDT and CDR2 is YNNKEL (reference sequence). CDR3 DNA: TGTGCCAGCAGCCAAGATATGGCGGGACTCCCTTACAATGAGCAGTTCTTC. It specifies CASSQDMAGLPYNEQFF.

The V call is TRBV24-1, the J call TRBJ2-3; 11 bases match TRBD1. V trimming: 3 bases; J trimming: 6 bases; junction bases outside the gene matches: 7. Germline V gives CDR1 KGHDR, CDR2 SFDVKD. This CDR3 is built from 16 residues. CDR3 protein: CATSDRTGGVGDTQYF. As DNA, the CDR3 is TGTGCCACCAGTGATAGGACAGGGGGCGTCGGTGATACGCAGTATTTT.

In nucleotides, the CDR3 is TGTGCCAGCTCACCACCGTCTGGCTACGAGCAGTACTTC. Protein product: CASSPPSGYEQYF. This sequence joins TRBV18 and TRBJ2-7, with D unresolved. CDR3 length: 13 amino acids. Per germline, CDR1 KGHSH and CDR2 LQKENI. V lost 0 bases and J lost 3, with 6 bases in between.

The chain joins TRBV27 to TRBJ1-1, with D possibly being TRBD1 (6 bases). The germline V and J ends were trimmed by 1 base and 5 bases, with 14 bases remaining between them. Looked up from germline, CDR1 is MNHEY and CDR2 is SMNVEV (reference sequence). The CDR3 has 15 amino acids. CDR3 in DNA: TGTGCCAGCAGTTTATTAGGGTCAGGGGTGACTGAAGCTTTCTTT. It translates to CASSLLGSGVTEAFF.

The J gene is TRBJ1-6, the V gene TRBV11-2; no definite D call. The CDR3 totals 13 residues. Germline CDR1 is SGHAT and CDR2 is FQNNGV. V was clipped by 4 bases and J by 7 bases, with 8 bases between them. This CDR3 is CASSSQTNSPLHF. CDR3 DNA: TGTGCCAGCAGCTCGCAGACGAATTCACCCCTCCACTTT.

This chain uses TRBV5-8 with TRBJ2-2, with no clear D. From germline, CDR1 is SGHTS and CDR2 YDEGEE. V was trimmed by 0 bases and J by 0 bases, leaving 6 bases between them. This CDR3 contains 15 residues. This CDR3 reads CASSLGWTNTGELFF. CDR3 nucleotide sequence: TGTGCCAGCAGCTTGGGATGGACGAACACCGGGGAGCTGTTTTTT. The variable domain in full, completed from reference TRBV5-8 and TRBJ2-2, reads EAGVTQSPTHLIKTRGQQATLRCSPISGHTSVYWYQQALGLGLQFLLWYDEGEERNRGNFPPRFSGRQFPNYSSELNVNALELEDSALYLCASSLGWTNTGELFFGEGSRLTVL.

The chain joins TRBV4-2 to TRBJ1-1; TRBD1 aligns across 9 bases. Per the germline V gene, CDR1 is LGHNA and CDR2 is YNFKEQ. V gave up 4 bases and J gave up 1 base; unmatched junction bases: 10. The CDR3 is 17 residues long. Written as DNA, the CDR3 is TGTGCCAGCAGCCGAACGGACAGGGGAATTTGGAACACTGAAGCTTTCTTT. This encodes CASSRTDRGIWNTEAFF.

This chain uses TRBV20-1 with TRBJ2-5; no clear D. CDR3 length: 11 amino acids. CDR1 and CDR2 from the germline V gene are DFQATT and SNEGSKA (reference sequence). Trimming took 3 bases from V and 2 from J, leaving 4 bases between them. CDR3 sequence (DNA): TGCAGTGCTAGTAGTCAAGAGACCCAGTACTTC. Amino acid sequence: CSASSQETQYF.

The chain has TRBV9 and TRBJ1-1; TRBD1 aligns across 8 bases. V shed 4 bases, J shed 5 bases, and the junction held 10 bases outside the gene matches. Germline CDR1 SGDLS, CDR2 YYNGEE. This CDR3 spans 15 amino acids. The CDR3 DNA reads as TGTGCCAGCAGCCTAGGGGTGACAGGGGTAACTGAAGCTTTCTTT. Its protein is CASSLGVTGVTEAFF.

This rearrangement joins TRBV29-1 to TRBJ2-1; 9 nucleotides line up with TRBD2. The CDR3 is 17 residues long. The germline V gene encodes CDR1 SQVTM and CDR2 ANQGSEA. V shed 4 bases, J shed 0 bases, and the junction held 10 bases outside the gene matches. The CDR3 coding sequence is TGCAGCGTTGGGGGGCTAGCGGGAACAAGCTCCTACAATGAGCAGTTCTTC. It encodes CSVGGLAGTSSYNEQFF.